The 17 T cell receptor beta chains listed next were all sequenced from one sample in a study of blood T cell repertoires in COVID-19. TCRdb keeps only in-frame clones here, not all; method: immunoSEQ multiplex PCR. The repertoire holds 130,000 to 150,000 clones, with around 75% as singletons. Sequences were obtained from peripheral blood. These receptors were obtained from a woman aged 70-85 years with COVID-19, enrolled during active disease.

V and J are TRBV2 and TRBJ1-1; 10 bases agree with TRBD1. The CDR3 spans 15 residues. The germline V gene has CDR1 SNHLY and CDR2 FYNNEI. Trimming removed 6 bases from V and 5 bases from J; junction bases left unmatched: 9. CDR3 nucleotide sequence: TGTGCCAGCAGAGAGTTGACAGGGGGCTTGACTGAAGCTTTCTTT. Translated, it gives CASRELTGGLTEAFF.

This clone has a handful of counts. The rearrangement links TRBV2 to TRBJ1-1, with unresolved D. The CDR3 runs to 14 residues. CDR1 and CDR2 from the germline V gene are SNHLY and FYNNEI. Deletions cut 8 bases from V and 5 bases from J, with 18 bases between. CDR3 DNA: TGTGCCAGCTCCCAGGCCGGTCTGAGAACTGAAGCTTTCTTT. Translating gives CASSQAGLRTEAFF.

The chain links TRBV7-3 to TRBJ2-1; D unresolved. This CDR3 has 14 residues. Germline CDR1 SGHTA, CDR2 FQGTGA. V shed 1 base and J shed 6 bases, with 10 bases lying between them. CDR3 amino acids: CASSLMAASNEQFF. The CDR3 DNA sequence: TGTGCCAGCAGCTTAATGGCGGCCTCCAATGAGCAGTTCTTC. Combining the CDR3 with reference TRBV7-3 and TRBJ2-1 gives the whole variable domain GAGVSQTPSNKVTEKGKYVELRCDPISGHTALYWYRQSLGQGPEFLIYFQGTGAADDSGLPNDRFFAVRPEGSVSTLKIQRTERGDSAVYLCASSLMAASNEQFFGPGTRLTVL.

The chain has TRBV6-5 and TRBJ1-3; 7 nucleotides align to TRBD1. This CDR3 spans 14 amino acids. CDR1 is MNHEY and CDR2 is SVGAGI in the germline V gene. J lost 8 bases, V lost 6 bases, and 10 bases had no gene match. This CDR3 reads CASRPTGKEDTIYF. In nucleotides, the CDR3 is TGTGCCAGCAGGCCGACAGGGAAGGAGGACACCATATATTTT.

J is TRBJ2-7 and V is TRBV28; TRBD1 agrees at 9 bases. The CDR3 runs to 16 residues. The V gene end was trimmed by 5 bases and the J gene end by 2 bases; junction bases not matched to a gene: 10. Germline CDR1 reads MDHEN; CDR2 reads SYDVKM. CDR3: CASSASGTGRAYEQYF. The CDR3 DNA reads TGTGCCAGCAGTGCATCCGGGACAGGGCGCGCCTACGAGCAGTACTTC.

This clone was observed once. The V call is TRBV2, the J call TRBJ2-5; D is perhaps TRBD2 (5 bases). In germline, CDR1 is SNHLY, CDR2 FYNNEI. The CDR3 contains 12 residues. Deletions cut 4 bases from V and 5 bases from J, with 8 bases between. CDR3 DNA: TGTGCCAGCAGTGGAGGGTTGGAGACCCAGTACTTC. Protein: CASSGGLETQYF.

The chain employs TRBV5-6 and TRBJ1-2; perhaps TRBD1 as D (5 bases). This CDR3 is 14 amino acids long. Germline CDR1 SGHDT, CDR2 YYEEEE. Trimming pared 2 bases from V and 7 bases from J, leaving 15 bases between. The CDR3 spells CASSLRYGGFGYTF. The CDR3, as DNA: TGTGCCAGCAGCTTACGGTATGGGGGGTTTGGCTACACCTTC.

The CDR3 spells CASSLEAGDYGYTF. The CDR3 region has the DNA TGTGCCAGCAGCTTGGAGGCAGGGGACTATGGCTACACCTTC. The chain links TRBV5-5 to TRBJ1-2; D perhaps matches TRBD1 (6 bases). V was trimmed by 0 bases and J by 3 bases, leaving 9 bases between them. Germline V lookup: CDR1 SGHKS, CDR2 YYEKEE (reference sequence). CDR3 length: 14 residues.

The rearrangement joins TRBV10-2 to TRBJ2-4; the match to TRBD2 covers 11 bases. This CDR3 comprises 17 residues. V shed 3 bases and J 0 bases; nucleotides not matched to a gene: 4. CDR1 is WSHSY and CDR2 is SAAADI in the germline V gene. This chain's CDR3 is CASSELAGGLAKNIQYF. CDR3 DNA sequence: TGCGCCAGCAGTGAATTAGCGGGGGGGTTAGCCAAAAACATTCAGTACTTC.

The chain links TRBV27 to TRBJ1-6, with 8 bases fitting TRBD1. The V and J ends lost 5 bases and 4 bases, in that order; junction bases with no gene match: 10. This CDR3 has 17 amino acids. Germline V CDR1 and CDR2: MNHEY, SMNVEV (reference sequence). As DNA, the CDR3 is TGTGCCAGCAGTCCGCGAACCAGGACAGGGTATAATTCACCCCTCCACTTT. The encoded protein is CASSPRTRTGYNSPLHF.

The chain recombines TRBV9 with TRBJ1-2; TRBD1 aligns across 9 bases. V dropped 2 bases and J dropped 8; count of bases not matched to a gene: 10. The CDR3 spans 15 residues. CDR1 SGDLS and CDR2 YYNGEE come from the germline V gene. CDR3 DNA sequence: TGTGCCAGCAGCGTTTCGCCGGGACAGGGTGGGGGCTACACCTTC. The encoded protein is CASSVSPGQGGGYTF. Looking up the rest from reference TRBV9 and TRBJ1-2 gives the full variable domain: DSGVTQTPKHLITATGQRVTLRCSPRSGDLSVYWYQQSLDQGLQFLIQYYNGEERAKGNILERFSAQQFPDLHSELNLSSLELGDSALYFCASSVSPGQGGGYTFGSGTRLTVV.

The rearrangement uses TRBV7-9 and TRBJ2-5; TRBD2 is a possible D gene (6 bases). The CDR3 length is 14 residues. Per germline, CDR1 SEHNR and CDR2 FQNEAQ (reference sequence). Trimming took 6 bases from V and 2 from J, leaving 13 bases between them. As DNA, the CDR3 is TGTGCCAGCAGTGTGGGAGGCAGTCAAGAGACCCAGTACTTC. Encoded protein: CASSVGGSQETQYF.

The V and J genes are TRBV3-1 (or the pseudogene TRBV3-2) and TRBJ2-2; 8 positions agree with TRBD1. V trimming: 1 base; J trimming: 7 bases; junction bases outside the gene matches: 11. The CDR3 runs to 17 residues. From germline, CDR1 is LGHDT and CDR2 YNNKEL (reference sequence). CDR3 nucleotide sequence: TGTGCCAGCAGCCAAGGAGGGCAGGGGGCCTTCGTCGGGGAGCTGTTTTTT. This encodes CASSQGGQGAFVGELFF.

The chain joins TRBV5-5 to TRBJ1-2; perhaps TRBD1 as D (5 bases). Trimming took off 4 bases at V and 8 bases at J, with 9 bases between the two ends. CDR1 and CDR2 (germline): SGHKS, YYEKEE (reference sequence). The CDR3 extends over 11 amino acids. The CDR3 sequence: CASSQGKGYTF. The CDR3 coding sequence is TGTGCCAGCAGCCAGGGAAAAGGCTACACCTTC.

This chain connects TRBV7-2 to TRBJ1-1; possibly TRBD1 for D (5 bases). Germline CDR1 SGHTA, CDR2 FQGNSA. V was cut by 6 bases and J by 0 bases, with 11 bases left in between. CDR3 length: 14 amino acids. The CDR3 protein is CASRAGGVNTEAFF. CDR3 sequence (DNA): TGTGCCAGCAGAGCTGGGGGGGTGAACACTGAAGCTTTCTTT.

This clone appeared a single time. The chain recombines TRBV5-4 with TRBJ1-6; a weak D match, TRBD1 (5 bases). Germline CDR1 is SGHNT and CDR2 is YYREEE (reference sequence). V lost 2 bases, J lost 10 bases, and 16 bases lay in between. The CDR3 runs 15 residues. CDR3 residues: CASSFGSGAGSPLHF. CDR3 in DNA: TGTGCCAGCAGCTTTGGAAGCGGGGCCGGCTCACCCCTCCACTTT.

J is TRBJ2-7 and V is TRBV3-1 (or the pseudogene TRBV3-2); 9 bases line up with TRBD1. With V trimmed by 4 bases and J by 7 bases, 11 bases remained unmatched. This CDR3 contains 15 residues. Germline CDR1 reads LGHDT; CDR2 reads YNNKEL (reference sequence). The CDR3 nucleotides are TGTGCCAGCAGCCTCCGGACAGGGGTCGGCGATGAGCAGTACTTC. It is translated as CASSLRTGVGDEQYF.